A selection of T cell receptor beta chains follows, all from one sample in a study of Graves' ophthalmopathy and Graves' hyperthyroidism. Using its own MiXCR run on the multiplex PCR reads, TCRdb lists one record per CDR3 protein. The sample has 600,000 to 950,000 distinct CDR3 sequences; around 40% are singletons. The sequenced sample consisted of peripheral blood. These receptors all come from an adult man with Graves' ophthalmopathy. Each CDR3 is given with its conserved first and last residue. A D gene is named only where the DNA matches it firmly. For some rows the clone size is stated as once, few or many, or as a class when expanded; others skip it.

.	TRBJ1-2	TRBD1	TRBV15	TGTGCCACCAGCAGGACGACAGGGAAAGCCTATGGCTACACCTTC	CATSRTTGKAYGYTF
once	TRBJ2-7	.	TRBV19	TGTGCCAGCGTTCCCGACAGGGAGGACGAGCAGTACTTC	CASVPDREDEQYF
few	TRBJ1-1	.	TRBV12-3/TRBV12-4	TGTGCCAGCAAACCAGGCCCGAACACTGAAGCTTTCTTT	CASKPGPNTEAFF
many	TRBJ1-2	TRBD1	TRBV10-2	TGCGCCAGCAGCGCTCCAGGGGGGCATGGCTACACCTTC	CASSAPGGHGYTF
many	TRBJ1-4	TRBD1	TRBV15	TGTGCCACCAGCAGAGATCTGGGCGGGACAGGGGAAAAACTGTTTTTT	CATSRDLGGTGEKLFF
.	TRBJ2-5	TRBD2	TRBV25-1	TGTGCCAGCAGTTTAAGCTCTTTCGCGGCTAGCGGGGCCCAAGAGACCCAGTACTTC	CASSLSSFAASGAQETQYF
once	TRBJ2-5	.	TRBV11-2	TGTGCCAGCAGCCACAAAGAGACCCAGTGCTTC	CASSHKETQCF
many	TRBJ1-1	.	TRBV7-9	TGTGCCGCAGGTGAGGTCCAGACCTCTGAAGCTTTCTTT	CAAGEVQTSEAFF
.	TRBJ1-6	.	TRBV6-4	TGTGCCAGCAGTGACAGGTTTACGGATTCACCCCTCCACTTT	CASSDRFTDSPLHF
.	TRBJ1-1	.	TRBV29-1	TGCAGCGTTGAAAAGTTATTGGGCACTGAAGCTTTCTTT	CSVEKLLGTEAFF
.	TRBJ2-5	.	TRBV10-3	TGTGCCATCAGCCAGGTCCGACAAGAGACCCAGTACTTC	CAISQVRQETQYF
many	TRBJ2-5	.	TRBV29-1	TGCAGCGTCCTTATGGGGGCAGCGGCTGAGACCCAGTACTTC	CSVLMGAAAETQYF
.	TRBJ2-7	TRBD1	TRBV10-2	TGCGCCAGTGGGACAGGGGGCCGGAACGAGCAGTACTTC	CASGTGGRNEQYF
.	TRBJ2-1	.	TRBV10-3	TGTGCCAGCAGTTACAGAGATGAGCAGTTCTTC	CASSYRDEQFF